This T cell receptor (beta chain) was observed in a study of CD8+CD57+ T cells in acquired aplastic anemia. Across the whole study: About 10 million reads, on average, were obtained for CD4+ cells from healthy donors. General observations from the study: A significant difference in CD8+ Simpson's diversity between patients and controls was not found. The study identified about 30 CD8+ CDR3 sequences shared by patients and controls.

CDR3 and TCR beta VDJ profiling relied on genomic DNA as the template. MiXCR, run by TCRdb on the reads, gives a single entry per CDR3 protein. The repertoire holds about 210,000 distinct CDR3 sequences, 30% to 40% seen once, with around 1.1% in the top ten. The V gene's germline CDR1 is SGHTA and CDR2 FQGTGA. Trimming pared 1 base from V and 1 base from J, leaving 4 bases between. The CDR3 contains 13 residues. This clonotype was seen many times. The antigen is unknown. The sample comprised sorted CD4+, CD8+, or CD8+CD57+ T cells (not recorded which) from PBMCs. The TCR comes from a human donor in good health, serving as a control. This chain connects TRBV7-3 to TRBJ1-1; D unclear. CDR3 amino acids: CASSLMANTEAFF. The CDR3 DNA reads TGTGCCAGCAGCTTAATGGCGAACACTGAAGCTTTCTTT.